The rows below give T cell receptor beta chains drawn from one sample of a study of cytomegalovirus exposure and HLA in healthy donors. The assay was immunoSEQ multiplex PCR, and TCRdb's table has in-frame clones only and misses some. The table has about 94,000 clones, approximately 69% seen once. The sample comprised PBMCs. These receptors came from a man aged 25 to 40 in good health and CMV-seropositive. Each CDR3 is given with its conserved first and last residue. D genes are given only for firm matches. A clone size is listed for some rows: how often the clone was seen (once, few, many), or a class if it is expanded.

clone size,J gene,V gene,D gene,CDR3 protein,CDR3 DNA
NA,TRBJ1-6,TRBV29-1,TRBD1,CSVRTGGNSPLHF,TGCAGCGTACGGACAGGGGGCAATTCACCCCTCCACTTT
NA,TRBJ1-2,TRBV6-4,TRBD1,CASSPGGQGEDYGYTF,TGTGCCAGCAGTCCCGGCGGACAGGGGGAGGACTATGGCTACACCTTC
NA,TRBJ1-1,TRBV2,NA,CASREGVRWNTEAFF,TGTGCCAGCAGGGAGGGAGTAAGGTGGAACACTGAAGCTTTCTTT
NA,TRBJ1-1,TRBV6-6,TRBD1,CASSQGAGTEAFF,TGTGCCAGCAGTCAGGGGGCTGGCACTGAAGCTTTCTTT
NA,TRBJ2-7,TRBV28,TRBD1,CASSLRGDRAYEQYF,TGTGCCAGCAGTTTACGAGGGGACAGGGCTTACGAGCAGTACTTC
NA,TRBJ2-1,TRBV29-1,NA,CSAEKGTGNNEQFF,TGCAGCGCGGAGAAGGGAACGGGAAACAATGAGCAGTTCTTC
NA,TRBJ1-1,TRBV19,NA,CASSVPGGFLHEAFF,TGTGCCAGTAGTGTGCCGGGAGGGTTTCTACATGAAGCTTTCTTT
few,TRBJ2-5,TRBV13,TRBD2,CASSLGPGGKETQYF,TGTGCCAGCAGCTTAGGCCCGGGGGGGAAGGAGACCCAGTACTTC
NA,TRBJ2-7,TRBV7-9,NA,CASSLQVYEQYF,TGTGCCAGCAGCTTACAGGTTTACGAGCAGTACTTC
once,TRBJ2-5,TRBV4-1,NA,CASSPGAASGQETQYF,TGCGCCAGCAGCCCAGGGGCGGCCAGCGGCCAAGAGACCCAGTACTTC